In this sample, the clone carrying this T cell receptor (beta chain) turned up many times. The CDR3 runs to 16 residues. V was pared by 2 bases and J by 4 bases, with 8 bases of the junction left unmatched. CDR1 is MDHEN and CDR2 is SYDVKM in the germline V gene. These data originate in a study of T cells in Graves' hyperthyroidism and ophthalmopathy. Amplification targeted TCR beta CDR3 regions from RNA transcripts. In the first-round RT-PCR of the TCR CDR3, the HTBI primer set was used. TCRdb reprocessed the multiplex PCR reads via MiXCR and lists one record per CDR3 protein. The sample includes about 600,000 distinct CDR3 sequences, about 15% of them seen just once.

The chain recombines TRBV28 with TRBJ1-2; TRBD1 aligns across 9 bases. The source material was blood. The sequence came from a woman aged 50 to 60 with Graves' ophthalmopathy. CDR3 residues: CASSLGTGSFGYGYTF. In nucleotides, the CDR3 is TGTGCCAGCAGTTTAGGGACAGGGAGTTTCGGCTATGGCTACACCTTC.